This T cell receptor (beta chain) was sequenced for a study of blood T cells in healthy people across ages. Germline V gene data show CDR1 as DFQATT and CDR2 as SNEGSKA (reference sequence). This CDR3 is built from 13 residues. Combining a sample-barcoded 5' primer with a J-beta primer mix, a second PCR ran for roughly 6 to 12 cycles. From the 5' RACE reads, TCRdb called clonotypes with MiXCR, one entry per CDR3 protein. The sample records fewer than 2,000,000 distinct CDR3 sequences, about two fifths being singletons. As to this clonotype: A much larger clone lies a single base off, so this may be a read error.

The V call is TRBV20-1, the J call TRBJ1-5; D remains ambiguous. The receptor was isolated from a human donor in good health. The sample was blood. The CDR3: CNARGMLNQPQHF. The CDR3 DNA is TGCAATGCTAGAGGTATGCTAAATCAGCCCCAGCATTTT.